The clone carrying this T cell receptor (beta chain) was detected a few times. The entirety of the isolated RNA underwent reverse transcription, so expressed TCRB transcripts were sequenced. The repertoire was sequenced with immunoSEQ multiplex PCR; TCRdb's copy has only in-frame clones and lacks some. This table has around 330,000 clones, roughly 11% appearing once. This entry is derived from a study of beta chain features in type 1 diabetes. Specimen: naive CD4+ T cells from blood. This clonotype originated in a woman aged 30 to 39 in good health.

The CDR3 coding sequence is TGCGCCAGCAGCCAAGACGGACAGGGGATGCGGGGCTACACCTTC. Residues: CASSQDGQGMRGYTF. V usage is TRBV4-3 and J usage is TRBJ1-2; 9 bases line up with TRBD1. The ends lost 0 bases at V and 8 bases at J; junction bases unmatched: 7. Germline V gives CDR1 LGHNA, CDR2 YSLEER. This CDR3 has 15 amino acids.